This T cell receptor beta chain was obtained from a study of cytomegalovirus exposure and HLA in healthy donors. Study findings and constraints: As confirmed in vitro, a few CMV-associated chains were specific for CMV antigens.

CDR3 length: 16 amino acids. V dropped 5 bases and J dropped 6; count of bases not matched to a gene: 13. CDR1 is MDHEN, CDR2 SYDVKM, per germline. Primers: 60 Vbeta forward and 13 Jbeta reverse. Original analysis: About 10 million shared chains were among approximately 80 million unique TCR beta chains counted in a later analysis. Produced via immunoSEQ multiplex PCR; TCRdb's table is partial and in-frame only. The DNA was the basis for D and trimming; V, J and clone size are from that table. The data hold 130,000 or so clones, with about four fifths observed a single time. This clone was recorded a few times. As yet, its antigen is unknown.

This clonotype was sampled from a man between 25 and 39 years old in good health and CMV-seronegative. The chain combines TRBV28 with TRBJ1-5, with 7 bases lining up with TRBD1. Material for sequencing was PBMCs. Here the CDR3 reads CASSDPAGGLSQPQHF. In DNA, the CDR3 is TGTGCCAGCAGTGACCCTGCAGGGGGATTGAGTCAGCCCCAGCATTTT.